The 30 T cell receptor beta chains reported below all come from one sample, sequenced in a study of CD8+CD57+ T cells in acquired aplastic anemia. Flow cytometry had shown expanded CD8+CD57+ cells in the patients chosen for sequencing. TCR beta VDJ combinations and CDR3 sequences were profiled from genomic DNA. Using its own MiXCR run on the reads, TCRdb lists one record per CDR3 protein. Found here are about 160,000 distinct CDR3 sequences, roughly 50% of them singletons; the top ten hold roughly 30%. The sequenced sample was sorted CD4+, CD8+, or CD8+CD57+ T cells (not recorded which) from PBMCs. Receptor source: a human donor with aplastic anemia.

Notes on this clonotype: The junction differs from germline at one of its ends, possibly a read error. This rearrangement joins TRBV15 to TRBJ2-7; 11 nucleotides match TRBD1. Germline V lookup: CDR1 LNHNV, CDR2 YYDKDF (reference sequence). This CDR3 is 15 amino acids long. CDR3 amino acids: CATSSGTGGSYEQNF. DNA of the CDR3: TGTGCCACCAGCAGCGGGACAGGGGGTTCCTACGAGCAGAACTTC. The entire variable domain, with the rest obtained from reference TRBV15 and TRBJ2-7, is as follows: DAMVIQNPRYQVTQFGKPVTLSCSQTLNHNVMYWYQQKSSQAPKLLFHYYDKDFNNEADTPDNFQSRRPNTSFCFLDIRSPGLGDTAMYLCATSSGTGGSYEQNFGPGTRLTVT.

The chain carries TRBV3-1 and TRBJ2-4, with 10 bases lining up with TRBD2. Germline trimming cut 0 bases from V and 6 bases from J; bases unmatched to any gene: 8. CDR3 length equals 17 residues. Germline V gene lookup returns CDR1 LGHDT and CDR2 YNNKEL (reference sequence). The CDR3 DNA sequence: TGTGCCAGCAGCCAAGATCCGGGTAGCGGGGGGAGAAACATTCAGTACTTC. It codes for CASSQDPGSGGRNIQYF.

Concerning this clonotype: Possible read error: a much larger clone is one base away. The chain couples TRBV11-2 to TRBJ2-5, with 8 bases matching TRBD1. Germline V gives CDR1 SGHAT, CDR2 FQNNGV. The CDR3 loop spans 14 amino acids. J gave up 5 bases and V 4 bases, and 6 bases lay outside the gene matches. The CDR3 nucleotides are TGTGCCAGCAGCTCGGGACAGGTGGGGGAGACCCAGTACTTC. This encodes CASSSGQVGETQYF.

There are a few counts of this clonotype. The V and J genes are TRBV4-2 and TRBJ2-1; 7 bases match TRBD2. Germline assignment: CDR1 LGHNA and CDR2 YNFKEQ. The length of the CDR3 is 16 residues. With V trimmed by 4 bases and J by 1 base, 7 bases remained unmatched. This CDR3 reads CASSPPAGDSYNEQFF. The CDR3 DNA reads as TGTGCCAGCAGCCCCCCCGCGGGGGATTCCTACAATGAGCAGTTCTTC.

This clonotype has a count of ten or more. For the CDR3, the DNA is TGTGCCAGTAGTCCCGGGTACGGAAGCTCCTACGAGCAGTACTTC. Protein sequence: CASSPGYGSSYEQYF. The V and J genes are TRBV19 and TRBJ2-7, with D unclear. Germline V lookup: CDR1 LNHDA, CDR2 SQIVND (reference sequence). The CDR3 has 15 amino acids. The V gene lost 5 bases and the J gene lost 0 bases, with 14 bases spanning the gap.

V and J are TRBV7-2 and TRBJ2-1; D may be TRBD2 (6 bases). Trimming left V 6 bases short and J 3 bases short, with 15 bases between. The CDR3 sequence is 15 residues long. CDR1 and CDR2 from the germline V gene are SGHTA and FQGNSA. The CDR3 region has the DNA TGTGCCAGCAGTGCCTCGCGGGGATTCTACAATGAGCAGTTCTTC. As protein: CASSASRGFYNEQFF.

This clonotype was recorded many times. The chain joins TRBV9 to TRBJ1-1, with 7 nucleotides matching TRBD1. The V gene end was trimmed by 3 bases and the J gene end by 5 bases; junction bases not matched to a gene: 10. The CDR3 is made up of 15 amino acids. Per germline, CDR1 SGDLS and CDR2 YYNGEE. The CDR3 spells CASSAGDRWGTEAFF. CDR3 sequence (DNA): TGTGCCAGCAGCGCCGGGGACAGATGGGGGACTGAAGCTTTCTTT.

As concerns this clonotype: One end of the junction does not line up with germline, which may come from a read error. The rearrangement joins TRBV5-4 to TRBJ2-1; D is perhaps TRBD2 (5 bases). The germline V gene has CDR1 SGHNT and CDR2 YYREEE (reference sequence). The CDR3 has 14 residues. The CDR3 region is CASGLAGTYNEQFF. DNA for the CDR3: TGTGCCAGCGGCTTGGCGGGTACCTACAATGAGCAGTTCTTC.

At least ten counts were recorded for this clonotype. V usage is TRBV9 and J usage is TRBJ2-1; D remains unclear. CDR3 length: 15 amino acids. From germline, CDR1 is SGDLS and CDR2 YYNGEE. The V end was cut by 3 bases, the J end by 4 bases, with 14 bases between. Here the CDR3 reads CASSAQVPIYNEQFF. CDR3 sequence (DNA): TGTGCCAGCAGCGCCCAGGTACCCATTTACAATGAGCAGTTCTTC.

This clonotype was seen ten or more times. The chain recombines TRBV19 with TRBJ1-6; 9 bases map to TRBD1. The germline V gene has CDR1 LNHDA and CDR2 SQIVND (reference sequence). The CDR3 totals 15 residues. Trimming removed 7 bases from V and 6 bases from J; junction bases left unmatched: 7. The DNA of the CDR3 is TGTGCCAGTACCCCGACAGGGGGAGGTAATTCACCCCTCCACTTT. As protein: CASTPTGGGNSPLHF.

In the case of this clonotype: Its ends do not fully match the called genes, so a read error is possible. This chain links TRBV20-1 with TRBJ1-5, with a possible D match to TRBD1 (6 bases). The CDR3 extends over 14 amino acids. The germline gives CDR1 DFQATT, CDR2 SNEGSKA (reference sequence). Here the CDR3 DNA reads TGCAGTGCTTTTAAGGGGGAGCCCAATCGGCCCCAGCATTTT. Translation gives CSAFKGEPNRPQHF.

In its sample, this clonotype was seen once. The chain employs TRBV29-1 and TRBJ1-2, with 8 positions matching TRBD1. V lost 5 bases to trimming and J lost 7 bases; unmatched junction nucleotides: 6. This CDR3 is built from 12 residues. CDR1 SQVTM and CDR2 ANQGSEA come from the germline V gene. CDR3 DNA: TGCAGCGTTATCGGGACAGGCTTTGGCTACACCTTC. Translated: CSVIGTGFGYTF.

This chain joins TRBV25-1 and TRBJ1-6; 8 bases are shared with TRBD1. Trimming at V came to 1 base and at J to 7 bases, leaving 6 bases not matched to a gene. Germline-derived CDR1 and CDR2 are MGHDK and SYGVNS. The CDR3 covers 16 residues. The CDR3 DNA is TGTGCCAGCAGTGAATTGACAGGGGTGGGGAATTCACCCCTCCACTTT. Residues: CASSELTGVGNSPLHF.

In this sample, this clonotype turned up many times. The CDR3 protein is CASSEDGYEQYF. CDR3 in DNA: TGTGCCAGCAGCGAGGACGGCTACGAGCAGTACTTC. V usage is TRBV11-3 and J usage is TRBJ2-7; unclear D gene. The germline V gene encodes CDR1 SGHNT and CDR2 YENEEA. The germline V and J ends were trimmed by 5 bases and 3 bases, with 8 bases remaining between them. This CDR3 is built from 12 residues.

This clonotype has at least ten counts. This sequence joins TRBV19 and TRBJ2-1; 10 bases fit TRBD1. Per the germline V gene, CDR1 is LNHDA and CDR2 is SQIVND (reference sequence). This CDR3 has 15 amino acids. V lost 7 bases and J lost 7; bases outside the gene matches: 10. The CDR3 is CASKPRDRGMNEQFF. DNA for the CDR3: TGTGCCAGTAAACCCCGGGACAGGGGTATGAATGAGCAGTTCTTC.

This clonotype was counted a few times. This rearrangement joins TRBV15 to TRBJ2-5, with TRBD2 identical over 7 bases. Trimming cost V 3 bases and J 4 bases; bases outside gene matches: 5. Germline-derived CDR1 and CDR2 are LNHNV and YYDKDF (reference sequence). The CDR3 runs 14 residues. Here the CDR3 reads CATSSGTTSETQYF. The DNA of the CDR3 is TGTGCCACCAGCAGCGGGACTACCTCAGAGACCCAGTACTTC.

This clonotype was seen a single time. The chain joins TRBV29-1 to TRBJ1-5; the D is unclear. CDR1 and CDR2 from the germline V gene are SQVTM and ANQGSEA. Trimming took 1 base from V and 5 from J, leaving 9 bases between them. CDR3 size: 13 residues. CDR3 DNA sequence: TGCAGCGTTGAAGGGACGAGGGATCAGCCCCAGCATTTT. It encodes CSVEGTRDQPQHF.

The chain has TRBV24-1 and TRBJ2-1, with 7 bases fitting TRBD2. This CDR3 region has 13 residues. CDR1 is KGHDR and CDR2 is SFDVKD in the germline V gene. Trimming cost V 5 bases and J 8 bases; bases outside gene matches: 5. CDR3: CATSVDAGDEQFF. CDR3 nucleotide sequence: TGTGCCACCAGTGTAGATGCGGGGGATGAGCAGTTCTTC.

This clonotype was recorded at least ten times. The V call is TRBV20-1, the J call TRBJ2-7; the match to TRBD1 covers 10 bases. This CDR3 contains 15 residues. J lost 2 bases, V lost 3 bases, and 7 bases had no gene match. CDR1 and CDR2 from the germline V gene are DFQATT and SNEGSKA (reference sequence). The CDR3 DNA follows: TGCAGTGCTAGGGACTGGGGACAGGGGACCTACGAGCAGTACTTC. Its protein is CSARDWGQGTYEQYF.

V is TRBV10-3 and J is TRBJ1-2; the D is unclear. V lost 0 bases to trimming and J lost 7 bases, with 15 bases between them. The CDR3 is 15 amino acids. Germline assignment: CDR1 ENHRY and CDR2 SYGVKD. CDR3 region: CAISESMVEYSGYTF. The DNA for the CDR3 is TGTGCCATCAGTGAGTCGATGGTAGAGTATAGTGGCTACACCTTC.

Concerning this clonotype itself: A much larger clonotype is one base distant, so this may be a read error. The chain employs TRBV9 and TRBJ2-7; 9 bases align to TRBD1. This CDR3 contains 16 residues. Germline CDR1 and CDR2: SGDLS and YYNGEE. V lost 3 bases and J lost 6; bases outside the gene matches: 13. CDR3 bases: TGTGCCAGCAGCGATGGGACAGGGAGGACGGCCTGCGAGCAGTACTTC. Its protein is CASSDGTGRTACEQYF.

This clonotype was picked up many times. The J gene is TRBJ1-1, the V gene TRBV13; D unresolved. The germline gives CDR1 PRHDT, CDR2 FYEKMQ (reference sequence). V lost 3 bases to trimming and J lost 5 bases, with 13 bases between them. The CDR3 is made up of 14 amino acids. The CDR3 sequence is CASSFGESATEAFF. The DNA for the CDR3 is TGTGCCAGCAGCTTCGGGGAATCCGCGACTGAAGCTTTCTTT. Supplemented by reference TRBV13 and TRBJ1-1, the full variable domain reads AAGVIQSPRHLIKEKRETATLKCYPIPRHDTVYWYQQGPGQDPQFLISFYEKMQSDKGSIPDRFSAQQFSDYHSELNMSSLELGDSALYFCASSFGESATEAFFGQGTRLTVV.

This clonotype was detected only a few times. The chain links TRBV6-1 to TRBJ1-6; the D is unclear. The CDR3 consists of 12 residues. The germline V gene encodes CDR1 MNHNS and CDR2 SASEGT. V shed 0 bases and J shed 14 bases, with 8 bases lying between them. In DNA form, the CDR3 reads TGTGCCAGCAGTGAAGCGACCCGGGCCCTCCACTTT. This sequence encodes CASSEATRALHF.

This clonotype was recorded a few times. The V gene is TRBV4-2, the J gene TRBJ2-3; 7 bases match TRBD2. CDR1 LGHNA and CDR2 YNFKEQ come from the germline V gene. This CDR3 has 20 residues. Unmatched junction bases numbered 20, after V lost 3 bases and J lost 2 bases. In DNA, the CDR3 is TGTGCCAGCAGCCAGGTGGGGAAGGTTATTCTAGCGGACCCCACAGATACGCAGTATTTT. Amino acids: CASSQVGKVILADPTDTQYF.

The chain joins TRBV9 to TRBJ1-6; a weak D match, TRBD1 (5 bases). The CDR3 is 16 residues long. Trimming removed 0 bases from V and 7 bases from J, with 14 bases in between. Germline V CDR1 and CDR2: SGDLS, YYNGEE. The CDR3 DNA is TGTGCCAGCAGCGTAGCTTCGTACGGGGGAAATTCACCCCTCCACTTT. It codes for CASSVASYGGNSPLHF.

The gene calls are TRBV15 and TRBJ2-1, with a possible D match to TRBD2 (5 bases). The V end lost 3 bases, the J end lost 7 bases, and 13 bases lay between the germline ends. The CDR3 is 14 residues long. Germline V gene lookup returns CDR1 LNHNV and CDR2 YYDKDF (reference sequence). In nucleotides, the CDR3 is TGTGCCACCAGCAGCCCGAAGGAGGCGAATGAGCAGTTCTTC. This encodes CATSSPKEANEQFF. The variable domain in full, completed from reference TRBV15 and TRBJ2-1, reads DAMVIQNPRYQVTQFGKPVTLSCSQTLNHNVMYWYQQKSSQAPKLLFHYYDKDFNNEADTPDNFQSRRPNTSFCFLDIRSPGLGDTAMYLCATSSPKEANEQFFGPGTRLTVL.

Worth noting for this clonotype: This may stem from a read error, because a much larger clone lies one nucleotide away. The chain is built from TRBV11-1 and TRBJ1-3, with no clear D. The CDR3 has 16 residues. Germline loops: CDR1 SGHAT, CDR2 FQDESV (reference sequence). CDR3: CASSLENGYSGNAIYF. The CDR3 DNA reads as TGTGCCAGCAGCTTAGAAAACGGGTACTCTGGAAACGCCATATATTTT. Supplemented by reference TRBV11-1 and TRBJ1-3, the full variable domain reads EAEVAQSPRYKITEKSQAVAFWCDPISGHATLYWYRQILGQGPELLVQFQDESVVDDSQLPKDRFSAERLKGVDSTLKIQPAELGDSAMYLCASSLENGYSGNAIYFGEGSWLTVV.

This clonotype was counted a few times. A much larger clone differs by one base, so this may be a read error. This chain joins TRBV20-1 and TRBJ2-2; 7 bases are shared with TRBD2. CDR3 length: 14 amino acids. The trim removed 3 bases at V and 7 bases at J, leaving 8 bases unmatched. The V gene's germline CDR1 is DFQATT and CDR2 SNEGSKA (reference sequence). CDR3 residues: CSARAGAPVGELFF. The CDR3 DNA is TGCAGTGCTAGGGCGGGAGCGCCCGTCGGGGAGCTGTTTTTT.

The sample holds many counts of this clonotype. The rearrangement uses TRBV4-3 and TRBJ2-7; tentatively, D is TRBD2 (6 bases). From germline, CDR1 is LGHNA and CDR2 YSLEER. V lost 4 bases and J 3 bases, leaving 13 bases between the germline ends. CDR3 length: 14 amino acids. The CDR3 nucleotides read TGCGCCAGCAGCCCCGGGACTGGACGCTACGAGCAGTACTTC. Residues: CASSPGTGRYEQYF.

This clonotype was found a few times. V gene TRBV2 combines with J gene TRBJ1-4, with 10 bases aligning to TRBD1. V shed 6 bases, J shed 0 bases, and the junction held 4 bases outside the gene matches. This CDR3 contains 16 residues. Per germline, CDR1 SNHLY and CDR2 FYNNEI. The CDR3 is CASRSGQGPTNEKLFF. The CDR3 nucleotides read TGTGCCAGCAGATCGGGACAGGGGCCAACTAATGAAAAACTGTTTTTT. Complete variable domain (other parts from reference TRBV2 and TRBJ1-4): EPEVTQTPSHQVTQMGQEVILRCVPISNHLYFYWYRQILGQKVEFLVSFYNNEISEKSEIFDDQFSVERPDGSNFTLKIRSTKLEDSAMYFCASRSGQGPTNEKLFFGSGTQLSVL.